This T cell receptor (beta chain) was sequenced during a study of blood T cells in healthy people across ages. Then a second PCR, running roughly 7 to 11 cycles, was carried out with a sample-barcoded 5' primer and a J-beta primer mix. Each of the cDNA molecules was tagged by a template-switch adaptor with 12 random nucleotides. Each of the samples gave a minimum of 2.5 million paired-end reads that contained CDR3. One entry per CDR3 protein, called by TCRdb with MiXCR from the 5' RACE reads. The sample includes 500,000 to 700,000 distinct CDR3 sequences, about 30% of them seen just once. In terms of origin and age, donors were healthy Caucasian individuals from Russia aged about 6 to 90. Each sample yielded at least 6 million isolated PBMCs. The source is a woman of 80 years or more in good health. The specimen was blood.

In DNA form, the CDR3 reads TGTGCCTGGACCCTGCGGGGGGCAGGGAATTCACCCCTCCACTTT. This encodes CAWTLRGAGNSPLHF. The chain employs TRBV30 and TRBJ1-6, with a possible D match to TRBD1 (6 bases). V was clipped by 4 bases and J by 7 bases, with 17 bases between them. This CDR3 comprises 15 residues. Germline CDR1 is GTSNPN and CDR2 is SVGIG (reference sequence).